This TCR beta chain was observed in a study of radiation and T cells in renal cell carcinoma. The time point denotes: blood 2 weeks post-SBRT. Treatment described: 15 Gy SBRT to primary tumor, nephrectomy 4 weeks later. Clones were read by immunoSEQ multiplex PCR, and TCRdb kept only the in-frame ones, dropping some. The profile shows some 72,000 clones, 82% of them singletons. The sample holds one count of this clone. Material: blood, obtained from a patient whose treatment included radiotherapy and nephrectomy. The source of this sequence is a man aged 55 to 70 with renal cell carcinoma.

The CDR3 is CASSLEGRSHSGNTIYF. The CDR3 nucleotides are TGCGCCAGCAGCTTGGAAGGGAGGTCCCACTCTGGAAACACCATATATTTT. The chain recombines TRBV5-1 with TRBJ1-3; no reliable D call. The CDR3 spans 17 residues. Trimming stripped 0 bases from V and 0 bases from J, with 13 bases between. Germline-derived CDR1 and CDR2 are SGHRS and YFSETQ.